This T cell receptor (beta chain) was retrieved from a study of long-term antiretroviral therapy in people with HIV. Germline trimming cut 4 bases from V and 4 bases from J; bases unmatched to any gene: 1. The CDR3 spans 14 residues. From germline, CDR1 is SGHDN and CDR2 FVKESK. Version v3.0 of the immunoSEQ assay ran at survey level. The repertoire was sequenced with immunoSEQ multiplex PCR; TCRdb's copy has only in-frame clones and lacks some. The sample lists 20,000 to 25,000 clones; around 86% were seen once. This clone came up a few times. The receptor was derived from a man aged 50-60 years with HIV. Sequenced here: unsorted PBMCs, sampled 0.4 years after starting antiretroviral therapy. The genes are TRBV14 and TRBJ2-3, with 11 bases identical to TRBD2. CDR3 coding DNA: TGTGCCAGCAGCCTAGCGGGGGGGCCAGATACGCAGTATTTT. This sequence encodes CASSLAGGPDTQYF.